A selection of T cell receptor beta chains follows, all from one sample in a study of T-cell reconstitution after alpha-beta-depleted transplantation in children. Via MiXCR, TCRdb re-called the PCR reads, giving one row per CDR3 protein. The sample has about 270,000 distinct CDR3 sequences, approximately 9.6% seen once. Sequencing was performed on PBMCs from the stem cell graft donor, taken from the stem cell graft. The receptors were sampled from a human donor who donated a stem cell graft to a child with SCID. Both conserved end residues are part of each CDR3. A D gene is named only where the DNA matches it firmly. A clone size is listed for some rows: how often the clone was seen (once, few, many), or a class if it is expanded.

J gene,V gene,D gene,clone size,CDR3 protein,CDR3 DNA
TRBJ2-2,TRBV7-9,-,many,CASSLAGKPGELFF,TGTGCCAGCAGCTTAGCGGGGAAGCCCGGGGAGCTGTTTTTT
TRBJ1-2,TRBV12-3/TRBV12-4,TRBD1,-,CASSTTGGLRYYGYTF,TGTGCCAGCAGTACGACAGGGGGCCTTCGTTATTATGGCTACACCTTC
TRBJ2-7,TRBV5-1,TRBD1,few,CASSFWTGAYEQYF,TGCGCCAGCAGCTTCTGGACAGGGGCCTACGAGCAGTACTTC
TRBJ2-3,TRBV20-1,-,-,CSAADDKRATDTQYF,TGCAGTGCTGCAGATGACAAGCGGGCCACAGATACGCAGTATTTT
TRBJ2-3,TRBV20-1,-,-,CSAMGQRTDTQYF,TGCAGTGCTATGGGACAACGCACAGATACGCAGTATTTT
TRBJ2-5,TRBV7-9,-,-,CASSLGSGPETQYF,TGTGCCAGCAGCTTAGGAAGTGGGCCAGAGACCCAGTACTTC
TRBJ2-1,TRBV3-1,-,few,CASSLRRGSNEQFF,TGTGCCAGCAGCCTCCGGCGCGGGTCGAATGAGCAGTTCTTC
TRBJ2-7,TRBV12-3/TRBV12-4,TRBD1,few,CASSLRGSGQVTSYEQYF,TGTGCCAGCAGTTTACGAGGCTCAGGACAGGTGACCTCCTACGAGCAGTACTTC
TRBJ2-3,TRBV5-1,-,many,CASSLNGGGTDTQYF,TGCGCCAGCAGCTTGAACGGGGGAGGCACAGATACGCAGTATTTT
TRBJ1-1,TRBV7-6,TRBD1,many,CASSLGGTGNTEAFF,TGTGCCAGCAGCTTAGGTGGGACAGGGAACACTGAAGCTTTCTTT
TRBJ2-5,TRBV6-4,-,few,CASSEMPGASQTQYF,TGTGCCAGCAGTGAGATGCCGGGGGCATCACAGACCCAGTACTTC
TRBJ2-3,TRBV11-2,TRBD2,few,CASSLGTSGGAYDTQYF,TGTGCCAGCAGCTTAGGGACTAGCGGGGGGGCATACGATACGCAGTATTTT
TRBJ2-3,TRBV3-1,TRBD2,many,CASSLSGVLSTDTQYF,TGTGCCAGCAGCCTCAGCGGGGTGTTGAGCACAGATACGCAGTATTTT
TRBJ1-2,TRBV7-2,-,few,CASSPGSGYGYTF,TGTGCCAGCAGCCCTGGTTCGGGCTATGGCTACACCTTC
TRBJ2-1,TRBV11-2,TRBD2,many,CASSSLAGKNNEQFF,TGTGCCAGCAGCTCACTAGCGGGGAAGAACAATGAGCAGTTCTTC
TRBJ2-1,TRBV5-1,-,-,CASSSGRRDNEQFF,TGCGCCAGCAGCTCGGGCCGCCGAGACAATGAGCAGTTCTTC